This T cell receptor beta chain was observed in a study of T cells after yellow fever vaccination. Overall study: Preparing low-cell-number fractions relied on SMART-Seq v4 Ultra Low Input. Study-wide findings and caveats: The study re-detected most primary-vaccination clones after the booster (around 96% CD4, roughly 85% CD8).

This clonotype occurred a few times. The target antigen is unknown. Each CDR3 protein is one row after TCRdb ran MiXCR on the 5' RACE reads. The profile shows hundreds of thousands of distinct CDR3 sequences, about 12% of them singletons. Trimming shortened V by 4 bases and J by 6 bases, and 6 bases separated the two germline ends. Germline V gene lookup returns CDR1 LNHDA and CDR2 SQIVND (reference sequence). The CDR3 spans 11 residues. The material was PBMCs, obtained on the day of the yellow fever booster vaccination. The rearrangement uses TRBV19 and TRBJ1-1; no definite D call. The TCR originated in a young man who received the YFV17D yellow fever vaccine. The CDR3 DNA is TGTGCCAGTAGTAATCGAGCTGAAGCTTTCTTT. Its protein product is CASSNRAEAFF. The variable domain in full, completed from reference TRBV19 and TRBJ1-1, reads DGGITQSPKYLFRKEGQNVTLSCEQNLNHDAMYWYRQDPGQGLRLIYYSQIVNDFQKGDIAEGYSVSREKKESFPLTVTSAQKNPTAFYLCASSNRAEAFFGQGTRLTVV.